The 11 T cell receptor beta chains below all came from one sample that was sequenced in a study of response to subunit inactivated influenza vaccine. TCRdb ran MiXCR on the RT-PCR reads and lists one entry per CDR3 protein. The sample contains 600,000 to 850,000 distinct CDR3 sequences, about 15% of which appear only once. This specimen consisted of PBMCs from blood, obtained approximately 15 days before vaccination. The receptor set was obtained from a man aged 50 or older who received an inactivated influenza vaccine.

This rearrangement joins TRBV6-1 to TRBJ1-2; a possible D gene is TRBD1 (6 bases). V lost 6 bases, J lost 0 bases, and 11 bases lay in between. The length of the CDR3 is 14 residues. Germline CDR1 MNHNS, CDR2 SASEGT. CDR3 in amino acids: CASRDRSSNYGYTF. The CDR3 bases are TGTGCCAGCAGAGACAGGTCTTCTAACTATGGCTACACCTTC.

This clonotype showed up many times. The chain couples TRBV5-1 to TRBJ2-3, with a weak D call TRBD1 (6 bases). Germline assignment: CDR1 SGHRS and CDR2 YFSETQ. The CDR3 covers 16 residues. Trimming took 0 bases from V and 3 from J, leaving 14 bases between them. The CDR3 spells CASSLGLGASTDTQYF. Written as DNA, the CDR3 is TGCGCCAGCAGCTTGGGTTTGGGGGCTTCAACAGATACGCAGTATTTT.

The rearrangement uses TRBV10-3 and TRBJ2-2, with D tentatively TRBD1 (5 bases). V was pared by 7 bases and J by 1 base, with 10 bases between. The CDR3 is 14 residues long. The germline V gene has CDR1 ENHRY and CDR2 SYGVKD. The CDR3 spells CAIKGEVNTGELFF. Written as DNA, the CDR3 is TGTGCCATCAAAGGGGAAGTGAACACCGGGGAGCTGTTTTTT.

Only a few counts were recorded for this clonotype. The genes are TRBV6-2 or TRBV6-3 and TRBJ1-5, with D perhaps TRBD1 (5 bases). The CDR3 loop spans 14 amino acids. Trimming left V 4 bases short and J 1 base short, with 8 bases between. CDR1 and CDR2 from the germline V gene are MNHEY and SVGEGT. The CDR3 nucleotides read TGTGCCAGCAGTTGGCGACAGAGCAATCAGCCCCAGCATTTT. Amino acid sequence: CASSWRQSNQPQHF.

The V and J genes are TRBV27 and TRBJ2-1, with a tentative D call TRBD2 (6 bases). The CDR3 length is 16 residues. Germline CDR1 is MNHEY and CDR2 is SMNVEV (reference sequence). Deletions cut 6 bases from V and 5 bases from J, with 20 bases between. The CDR3 bases are TGTGCCAGCAGACGTCTCCGGGAGCTCAAGAACAATGAGCAGTTCTTC. Its translation: CASRRLRELKNNEQFF.

V usage is TRBV5-1 and J usage is TRBJ1-3, with a possible D match to TRBD1 (6 bases). V lost 0 bases, J lost 0 bases, and 19 bases lay in between. In germline, CDR1 is SGHRS, CDR2 YFSETQ. This CDR3 is built from 19 residues. CDR3 sequence (DNA): TGCGCCAGCAGCTTGGTGGTGACGACAGGATCCGCCTCTGGAAACACCATATATTTT. It specifies CASSLVVTTGSASGNTIYF.

A few counts support this clonotype. This chain joins TRBV7-9 and TRBJ2-5, with D unresolved. The CDR3 contains 13 residues. Trimming shortened V by 1 base and J by 4 bases, and 7 bases separated the two germline ends. Germline V gives CDR1 SEHNR, CDR2 FQNEAQ (reference sequence). The CDR3 here is CASSLDWAETQYF. DNA of the CDR3: TGTGCCAGCAGCTTAGATTGGGCAGAGACCCAGTACTTC. Variable domain in full (rest from reference TRBV7-9 and TRBJ2-5): DTGVSQNPRHKITKRGQNVTFRCDPISEHNRLYWYRQTLGQGPEFLTYFQNEAQLEKSRLLSDRFSAERPKGSFSTLEIQRTEQGDSAMYLCASSLDWAETQYFGPGTRLLVL.

The V call is TRBV3-1, the J call TRBJ2-1; 7 bases align to TRBD2. Losses at the gene ends were 4 bases for V and 0 bases for J; bases not matched to a gene: 9. Germline V gene sequence: CDR1 LGHDT, CDR2 YNNKEL (reference sequence). This CDR3 contains 17 residues. The CDR3 sequence is CASSRAGLRDSYNEQFF. Here the CDR3 DNA reads TGTGCCAGCAGCCGAGCGGGACTCCGGGACTCCTACAATGAGCAGTTCTTC.

This clonotype occurred many times. This chain links TRBV28 with TRBJ1-5; D gene unclear. V was trimmed by 5 bases and J by 2 bases, leaving 13 bases between them. CDR1 and CDR2 (germline): MDHEN, SYDVKM. The CDR3 contains 15 residues. The CDR3 spells CASSRTTVRNQPQHF. The CDR3, as DNA: TGTGCCAGCAGTCGGACGACCGTCCGCAATCAGCCCCAGCATTTT.

The chain uses TRBV6-5 and TRBJ2-5; D call uncertain. CDR1 MNHEY and CDR2 SVGAGI come from the germline V gene. This CDR3 is built from 17 residues. V lost 0 bases to trimming and J lost 5 bases, with 19 bases between them. The CDR3 bases are TGTGCCAGCAGTTACTCGATAGGCTTCTTATTCGTGGAGACCCAGTACTTC. Its translation: CASSYSIGFLFVETQYF.

The chain combines TRBV7-8 with TRBJ2-1, with unresolved D. Trimming pared 2 bases from V and 9 bases from J, leaving 11 bases between. This CDR3 is 13 amino acids long. Germline V CDR1 and CDR2: SGHVS, FQNEAQ. The CDR3 bases are TGTGCCAGCAGCTTAACCCCGGCCCGTGAGCAGTTCTTC. Translated, it gives CASSLTPAREQFF.